Shown below are 13 T cell receptor beta chains from a single sample sequenced in a study of patients and donors after allogeneic stem cell transplantation. Via MiXCR, TCRdb re-called the RT-PCR reads, giving one row per CDR3 protein. The data show roughly 880,000 distinct CDR3 sequences, approximately 19% seen once. The material sequenced was blood, either unsorted or a sorted T cell fraction (not recorded which). Source of these receptors: a human donor who was either an allogeneic HSCT recipient or a stem cell or donor lymphocyte infusion donor (not recorded which). It is not recorded whose cells these are; they may come from a transplant donor.

The chain couples TRBV11-3 to TRBJ2-1, with D tentatively TRBD2 (5 bases). The V and J ends lost 1 base and 4 bases respectively, with 8 bases between them. This CDR3 has 14 residues. CDR1 SGHNT and CDR2 YENEEA come from the germline V gene. DNA for the CDR3: TGTGCCAGCAGCTTAGCGGAGGAATACAATGAGCAGTTCTTC. Translating it yields CASSLAEEYNEQFF. The full variable domain, rest sourced from reference TRBV11-3 and TRBJ2-1, is EAGVVQSPRYKIIEKKQPVAFWCNPISGHNTLYWYLQNLGQGPELLIRYENEEAVDDSQLPKDRFSAERLKGVDSTLKIQPAELGDSAVYLCASSLAEEYNEQFFGPGTRLTVL.

This clonotype was counted only a few times. The chain couples TRBV30 to TRBJ2-1, with D tentatively TRBD1 or TRBD2 (5 bases each). V lost 0 bases and J lost 9, with 18 bases in between. Germline CDR1 reads GTSNPN; CDR2 reads SVGIG (reference sequence). This CDR3 comprises 15 residues. CDR3 DNA: TGTGCCTGGAGTGTAGGGGCAGGGATAGGGAGTGAGCAGTTCTTC. Translated, it gives CAWSVGAGIGSEQFF.

This chain joins TRBV5-1 and TRBJ2-5; D is possibly TRBD2 (5 bases). The CDR3 spans 13 residues. Germline CDR1 and CDR2: SGHRS and YFSETQ. Trimming took off 3 bases at V and 4 bases at J, with 10 bases between the two ends. CDR3 sequence: CASSSRLAETQYF. CDR3 in DNA: TGCGCCAGCAGCTCGCGGCTAGCAGAGACCCAGTACTTC.

The chain carries TRBV19 and TRBJ1-5; D possibly corresponds to TRBD1 (6 bases). The CDR3 is 12 amino acids. From germline, CDR1 is LNHDA and CDR2 SQIVND (reference sequence). V was clipped by 11 bases and J by 7 bases, with 15 bases between them. The CDR3 nucleotides read TGTGCCGGGTCGACAGGAGCCCAGCCCCAGCATTTT. It translates to CAGSTGAQPQHF.

In regard to this clonotype: A read error is possible here, since a much larger clone lies one base away. The gene calls are TRBV12-3 or TRBV12-4 and TRBJ2-5; unclear D gene. The CDR3 runs 13 residues. The CDR3 DNA reads TGTGCCTGCAGTTTCCGGGCACAAGAGACCCAGTACTTC. The encoded protein is CACSFRAQETQYF.

This clonotype has only a few counts. The V gene is TRBV23-1, the J gene TRBJ1-4; TRBD1 might be the D (6 bases). TRBV23-1 is sorted into the ORF group, with uncertain function. The CDR3 contains 16 residues. V lost 6 bases to trimming and J lost 7 bases, with 21 bases between them. CDR3 nucleotide sequence: TGCGCCAGCAGCCCGAGGGGCGGGGGCCCTCCTGAAAAACTGTTTTTT. Protein product: CASSPRGGGPPEKLFF.

The J gene is TRBJ1-3, the V gene TRBV5-5; D is ambiguous. Germline V gene sequence: CDR1 SGHKS, CDR2 YYEKEE (reference sequence). This CDR3 contains 14 residues. The ends were cut back, 1 base at V and 0 bases at J, with 5 bases in the middle. For the CDR3, the DNA is TGTGCCAGCAGCTTGCTTGTCTCTGGAAACACCATATATTTT. This gives the protein CASSLLVSGNTIYF.

V is TRBV12-3 or TRBV12-4 and J is TRBJ2-2; 9 bases align to TRBD1. CDR3 length: 14 residues. V dropped 7 bases and J dropped 6; count of bases not matched to a gene: 6. In DNA form, the CDR3 reads TGTGCCAGCATTCCTACAGGGGGCCCCGGGGAGCTGTTTTTT. This gives the protein CASIPTGGPGELFF.

This chain joins TRBV2 and TRBJ2-1; no clear D. The V gene lost 4 bases and the J gene lost 9 bases, with 7 bases spanning the gap. The V gene's germline CDR1 is SNHLY and CDR2 FYNNEI. This CDR3 contains 11 residues. The chain's CDR3 is CASSALREQFF. As DNA, the CDR3 is TGTGCCAGCAGTGCCCTGCGTGAGCAGTTCTTC.

This clonotype was counted a few times. The chain carries TRBV20-1 and TRBJ1-1; tentative D call: TRBD1 (5 bases). Trimming pared 6 bases from V and 5 bases from J, leaving 25 bases between. The CDR3 runs to 16 residues. Per germline, CDR1 DFQATT and CDR2 SNEGSKA (reference sequence). The CDR3 DNA reads TGCAGTGCCCCTCATGTTGTGACAGCCCTCTTGACTGAAGCTTTCTTT. Residues: CSAPHVVTALLTEAFF.

This chain uses TRBV2 with TRBJ2-7; 7 bases fit TRBD1. J gave up 6 bases and V 9 bases, and 14 bases lay outside the gene matches. This CDR3 has 14 residues. The germline V gene encodes CDR1 SNHLY and CDR2 FYNNEI. The CDR3: CASRPGTARSEQYF. DNA for the CDR3: TGTGCCAGTAGACCTGGGACAGCCCGTAGCGAGCAGTACTTC.

This clonotype was seen repeatedly, ten times or more. V usage is TRBV29-1 and J usage is TRBJ1-1; weak D call: TRBD1 (5 bases). The CDR3 is 14 amino acids. Trimming cost V 6 bases and J 0 bases, with 14 bases left between them. The germline V gene has CDR1 SQVTM and CDR2 ANQGSEA. CDR3 in amino acids: CSVTRTPMNTEAFF. The CDR3 bases are TGCAGCGTAACAAGGACACCGATGAACACTGAAGCTTTCTTT.

The chain couples TRBV29-1 to TRBJ1-1; D gene ambiguous. V lost 4 bases, J lost 9 bases, and 9 bases lay in between. Per germline, CDR1 SQVTM and CDR2 ANQGSEA. The CDR3 is 10 residues long. The CDR3 DNA is TGCAGCGTTGGGGCTATAAAAGCTTTCTTT. This codes for CSVGAIKAFF.